The clone carrying this T cell receptor beta chain was observed a handful of times. Its antigen is as yet unknown. As every portion of the isolated RNA was reverse transcribed, the sequencing read expressed TCRB transcripts. The method was immunoSEQ multiplex PCR; TCRdb's version includes in-frame clones alone and lacks a portion of them. Among fewer than 200,000 clones listed, 10% were seen once. Trimming removed 3 bases from V and 3 bases from J; junction bases left unmatched: 9. The CDR3 is 16 amino acids. Germline-derived CDR1 and CDR2 are SGDLS and YYNGEE. The data were obtained in a study of beta chain features in type 1 diabetes. Study results and limitations: Type 1 diabetes patients showed a moderate but significant shortening of TCRB CDR3s in all four CD4+ subsets. Reduced insertions and increased deletions marked VDJ junctions in type 1 diabetes patients.

Purity above 95% was achieved in all sorted populations. Sample: central memory CD4+ T cells from blood. The chain employs TRBV9 and TRBJ2-3, with 8 bases aligning to TRBD2. This sequence originates from a man between 25 and 39 years old with type 1 diabetes. CDR3 in amino acids: CASSGPGTRLTDTQYF. For the CDR3, the DNA is TGTGCCAGCAGCGGACCCGGGACTAGATTGACAGATACGCAGTATTTT.